The next 20 T cell receptor beta chains were all read from a single sample in a study of T cells in Graves' hyperthyroidism and ophthalmopathy. TCR beta CDR3 sequences were amplified from RNA transcripts. Carried out on the TCR CDR3, a first-round RT-PCR used the HTBI primer set. One entry per CDR3 protein, called by TCRdb with MiXCR from the multiplex PCR reads. The table lists fewer than 750,000 distinct CDR3 sequences, approximately 14% of them singletons. The specimen sequenced was blood. The receptors were gathered from a woman aged 50 to 65 with Graves' ophthalmopathy.

This sequence joins TRBV29-1 and TRBJ2-1; D remains unclear. The length of the CDR3 is 12 residues. Germline values: CDR1 SQVTM, CDR2 ANQGSEA. The V and J ends lost 7 bases and 6 bases respectively, with 13 bases between them. As DNA, the CDR3 is TGCAGCGGAAGAGGACCGAGCAATGAGCAGTTCTTC. This translates into CSGRGPSNEQFF.

This clonotype appeared many times. The chain couples TRBV27 to TRBJ1-2; 8 nucleotides agree with TRBD1. The CDR3 extends over 16 amino acids. Germline trimming cut 5 bases from V and 6 bases from J; bases unmatched to any gene: 14. The V gene's germline CDR1 is MNHEY and CDR2 SMNVEV (reference sequence). As DNA, the CDR3 is TGTGCCAGCAGTAGGGCCGGACAGGGCGCGATTGATGGCTACACCTTC. It is translated as CASSRAGQGAIDGYTF.

This clonotype was observed a handful of times. The chain joins TRBV7-3 to TRBJ1-1, with D hard to call. V was shortened by 6 bases and J by 4 bases, with 18 bases between the two germline ends. The CDR3 has 15 amino acids. Germline loops: CDR1 SGHTA, CDR2 FQGTGA. The CDR3 protein is CASREQSIAGTEAFF. The CDR3 DNA reads TGTGCCAGCAGAGAGCAAAGTATCGCGGGCACTGAAGCTTTCTTT. Drawing the rest from reference TRBV7-3 and TRBJ1-1, the complete variable domain is GAGVSQTPSNKVTEKGKYVELRCDPISGHTALYWYRQSLGQGPEFLIYFQGTGAADDSGLPNDRFFAVRPEGSVSTLKIQRTERGDSAVYLCASREQSIAGTEAFFGQGTRLTVV.

This clonotype was counted ten times or more. CDR3 sequence reads: CASSNGIGLEAFF. CDR3 coding DNA: TGTGCCAGCAGTAACGGGATTGGTCTTGAAGCTTTCTTT. The chain has TRBV6-1 and TRBJ1-1; no clear D. The CDR3 runs to 13 residues. Germline CDR1 reads MNHNS; CDR2 reads SASEGT. Between the trimmed V and J ends, which lost 5 bases and 7 bases, there was a span of 14 bases.

The table lists this clonotype with many counts. DNA of the CDR3: TGTGCCAGCAGCATGAGGTCCGAACAGGGTTGGGGCACAGATACGCAGTATTTT. This gives the protein CASSMRSEQGWGTDTQYF. This chain connects TRBV7-6 to TRBJ2-3, with D possibly TRBD1 on 6 matching bases. Trimming pared 5 bases from V and 1 base from J, leaving 22 bases between. Germline-derived CDR1 and CDR2 are SGHVS and FNYEAQ. This CDR3 is 18 amino acids long.

This clonotype was recorded at least ten times. This chain links TRBV28 with TRBJ2-3; D is uncertain. Trimming took off 4 bases at V and 5 bases at J, with 25 bases between the two ends. The CDR3 sequence is 18 residues long. Germline V gene data show CDR1 as MDHEN and CDR2 as SYDVKM. Here the CDR3 reads CASSSTLGISSWVDTQYF. For the CDR3, the DNA is TGTGCCAGCAGTTCTACCCTGGGTATATCTAGTTGGGTAGATACGCAGTATTTT.

This clonotype came up many times. The V gene is TRBV5-6, the J gene TRBJ2-1, with 7 positions matching TRBD2. CDR1 is SGHDT and CDR2 is YYEEEE in the germline V gene. The length of the CDR3 is 15 residues. V lost 1 base and J lost 7; bases outside the gene matches: 8. The CDR3 spells CASSLSGRVLNEQFF. CDR3 coding DNA: TGTGCCAGCAGCTTGTCAGGGAGGGTATTGAATGAGCAGTTCTTC.

Ten or more counts support this clonotype. The chain couples TRBV20-1 to TRBJ2-1; D not certain. The V gene lost 0 bases and the J gene lost 5 bases, with 11 bases spanning the gap. This CDR3 comprises 14 residues. Germline CDR1 DFQATT, CDR2 SNEGSKA (reference sequence). The CDR3 bases are TGCAGTGCTAGAGATAGGGCAGGAAACAATGAGCAGTTCTTC. Its protein is CSARDRAGNNEQFF.

Many counts were recorded for this clonotype. The chain has TRBV6-5 and TRBJ2-7; 12 nucleotides align to TRBD2. The CDR3 is 15 residues long. Looked up from germline, CDR1 is MNHEY and CDR2 is SVGAGI. Germline trimming cut 2 bases from V and 6 bases from J; bases unmatched to any gene: 5. The CDR3 nucleotides read TGTGCCAGCAGTTACCGGACTAGCGGGATTCGCGAGCAGTACTTC. It translates to CASSYRTSGIREQYF.

This clonotype was seen many times. The J gene is TRBJ2-3, the V gene TRBV2; possibly TRBD1 for D (5 bases). Germline V gene lookup returns CDR1 SNHLY and CDR2 FYNNEI. V lost 7 bases to trimming and J lost 2 bases, with 10 bases between them. CDR3 length: 13 residues. The CDR3 loop reads CASKEDNTDTQYF. In DNA form, the CDR3 reads TGTGCCAGCAAAGAGGACAACACAGATACGCAGTATTTT.

In this sample, this clonotype turned up many times. The chain joins TRBV7-9 to TRBJ2-7; TRBD2 might be the D (5 bases). Trimming stripped 5 bases from V and 5 bases from J, with 22 bases between. CDR3 length: 16 amino acids. The germline gives CDR1 SEHNR, CDR2 FQNEAQ (reference sequence). The CDR3 DNA reads as TGTGCCAGCAGCCTCCTGCAAACGAGGGCCCTTGACGAGCAGTACTTC. Its protein is CASSLLQTRALDEQYF.

This clonotype came up a few times. A clone one base away is much larger, so this may be a read error. The chain joins TRBV5-4 to TRBJ2-7; 7 nucleotides align to TRBD2. There are 15 residues in the CDR3. J lost 3 bases, V lost 0 bases, and 6 bases had no gene match. In germline, CDR1 is SGHNT, CDR2 YYREEE (reference sequence). CDR3 amino acids: CASSLGLADLYEQYF. In DNA form, the CDR3 reads TGTGCCAGCAGCTTGGGGCTAGCGGACCTCTACGAGCAGTACTTC.

The chain links TRBV2 to TRBJ1-2; D is uncertain. Deletions cut 2 bases from V and 7 bases from J, with 14 bases between. The CDR3 contains 14 residues. Germline CDR1 reads SNHLY; CDR2 reads FYNNEI. The CDR3 bases are TGTGCCAGCAGTGAACAGCGGGCTTTCGGTGGCTACACCTTC. Translated, it gives CASSEQRAFGGYTF. Variable domain in full (rest from reference TRBV2 and TRBJ1-2): EPEVTQTPSHQVTQMGQEVILRCVPISNHLYFYWYRQILGQKVEFLVSFYNNEISEKSEIFDDQFSVERPDGSNFTLKIRSTKLEDSAMYFCASSEQRAFGGYTFGSGTRLTVV.

This clonotype was seen repeatedly, ten times or more. The genes are TRBV27 and TRBJ2-5; TRBD2 matches at 7 bases. J gave up 5 bases and V 6 bases, and 6 bases lay outside the gene matches. CDR3 length: 13 amino acids. CDR1 is MNHEY, CDR2 SMNVEV, per germline (reference sequence). CDR3 sequence: CASRGTNGETQYF. The CDR3 bases are TGTGCCAGCAGGGGGACTAATGGGGAGACCCAGTACTTC.

This clonotype was picked up many times. This chain connects TRBV11-2 to TRBJ1-4; TRBD1 aligns across 7 bases. V trimming: 1 base; J trimming: 2 bases; junction bases outside the gene matches: 10. Germline V gene lookup returns CDR1 SGHAT and CDR2 FQNNGV. The CDR3 has 18 amino acids. The DNA for the CDR3 is TGTGCCAGCAGCTTAGGCCCCGAAGTGGGACAGACTAATGAAAAACTGTTTTTT. Translating it yields CASSLGPEVGQTNEKLFF.

The sample holds a few counts of this clonotype. The V gene is TRBV20-1, the J gene TRBJ2-7; possible D gene TRBD2, 6 bases. This CDR3 contains 16 residues. Germline V gene lookup returns CDR1 DFQATT and CDR2 SNEGSKA (reference sequence). The germline V and J ends were trimmed by 0 bases and 4 bases, with 19 bases remaining between them. The CDR3 here is CSAREVEAGITYEQYF. CDR3 nucleotide sequence: TGCAGTGCTAGAGAAGTTGAAGCGGGCATCACTTACGAGCAGTACTTC.

This clonotype was seen a handful of times. V and J are TRBV6-4 and TRBJ2-7; 11 positions match TRBD1. CDR1 is MRHNA and CDR2 is SNTAGT in the germline V gene. The CDR3 runs 19 residues. V lost 5 bases to trimming and J lost 2 bases; unmatched junction nucleotides: 17. CDR3 nucleotides: TGTGCCAGCAGTCTCCACGGGGCTGGACAGGGGGCTCGAACCTACGAGCAGTACTTC. Its protein is CASSLHGAGQGARTYEQYF.

This clonotype came up many times. The rearrangement joins TRBV12-3 or TRBV12-4 to TRBJ2-7; 13 bases fit TRBD2. V gave up 5 bases and J gave up 4 bases; unmatched junction bases: 11. The CDR3 is 17 residues long. CDR3 nucleotides: TGTGCCAGCAGTAAAACCTGGACTAGCGGGAGTATTTACGAGCAGTACTTC. Translated: CASSKTWTSGSIYEQYF.

This clonotype was seen more than once but under ten times. The rearrangement joins TRBV9 to TRBJ2-1; possible D gene TRBD2, 6 bases. V was trimmed by 0 bases and J by 8 bases, leaving 6 bases between them. The CDR3 runs to 12 residues. The V gene's germline CDR1 is SGDLS and CDR2 YYNGEE. Here the CDR3 DNA reads TGTGCCAGCAGCGTAGGGGGGGATGAGCAGTTCTTC. This gives the protein CASSVGGDEQFF.

The J gene is TRBJ2-2, the V gene TRBV27; 8 positions match TRBD1. J gave up 7 bases and V 2 bases, and 6 bases lay outside the gene matches. Germline CDR1 and CDR2: MNHEY and SMNVEV (reference sequence). CDR3 length: 15 residues. The CDR3 loop is CASSLRQGASGELFF. The CDR3, as DNA: TGTGCCAGCAGTTTAAGGCAGGGGGCGAGCGGGGAGCTGTTTTTT.